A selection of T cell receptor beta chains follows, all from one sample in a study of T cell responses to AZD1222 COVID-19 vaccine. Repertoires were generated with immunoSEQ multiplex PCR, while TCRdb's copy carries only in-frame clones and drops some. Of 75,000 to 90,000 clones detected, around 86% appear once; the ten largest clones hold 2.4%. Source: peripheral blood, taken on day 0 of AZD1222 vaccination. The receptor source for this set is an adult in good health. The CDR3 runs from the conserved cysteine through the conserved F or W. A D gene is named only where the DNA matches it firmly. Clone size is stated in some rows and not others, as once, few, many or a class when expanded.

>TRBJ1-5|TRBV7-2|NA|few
CASSSQQNQPQHF
TGTGCCAGCAGCTCCCAACAAAATCAGCCCCAGCATTTT
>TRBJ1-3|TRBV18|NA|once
CASSPIRDISGNTIYF
TGTGCCAGCTCACCTATTCGGGACATCTCTGGAAACACCATATATTTT
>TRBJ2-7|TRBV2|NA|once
CASRWDSYEQYF
TGTGCCAGCAGATGGGACTCCTACGAGCAGTACTTC
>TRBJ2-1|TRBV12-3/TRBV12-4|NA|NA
CATIVGLEFF
TGTGCCACCATTGTTGGGTTGGAGTTCTTC
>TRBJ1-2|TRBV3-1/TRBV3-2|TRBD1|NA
CASSQGSGTVIYGYTF
TGTGCCAGCAGCCAAGGGTCCGGGACAGTGATCTATGGCTACACCTTC
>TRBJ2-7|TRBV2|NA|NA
CASSESSTYEQYF
TGTGCCAGCAGTGAATCCAGTACCTACGAGCAGTACTTC
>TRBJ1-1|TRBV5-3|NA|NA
CARSSVRRGTEAFF
TGTGCCAGAAGCTCTGTACGGAGGGGCACTGAAGCTTTCTTT
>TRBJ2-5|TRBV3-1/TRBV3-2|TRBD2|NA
CASSSRGGRAQETQYF
TGTGCCAGCAGCTCAAGGGGAGGGAGGGCCCAAGAGACCCAGTACTTC
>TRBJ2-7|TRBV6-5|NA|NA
CASGDRDITYEQYF
TGTGCCAGCGGGGACCGGGACATTACTTACGAGCAGTACTTC
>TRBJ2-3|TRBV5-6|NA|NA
CASSLVVGGWPDTQYF
TGTGCCAGCAGCTTGGTTGTGGGAGGTTGGCCAGATACGCAGTATTTT
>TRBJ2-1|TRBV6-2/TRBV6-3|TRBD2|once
CASSYLAGGESYNEQFF
TGTGCCAGCAGTTACCTCGCTGGGGGGGAAAGCTACAATGAGCAGTTCTTC
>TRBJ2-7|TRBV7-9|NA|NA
CASTLGDKDEQYF
TGTGCCAGCACCCTTGGGGATAAGGACGAGCAGTACTTC
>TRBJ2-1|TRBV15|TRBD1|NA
CATSRAGTGSSYNEQFF
TGTGCCACCAGCAGAGCTGGGACAGGGAGTTCCTACAATGAGCAGTTCTTC
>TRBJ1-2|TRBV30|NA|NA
CAWGRVGGYTF
TGTGCCTGGGGCCGGGTGGGGGGCTACACCTTC
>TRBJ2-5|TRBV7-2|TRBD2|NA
CASSLLSGEQETQYF
TGTGCCAGCAGCTTACTTAGCGGGGAGCAAGAGACCCAGTACTTC
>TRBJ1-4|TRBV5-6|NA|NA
CASSGGDPNEKLFF
TGTGCCAGCAGCGGCGGAGACCCTAATGAAAAACTGTTTTTT
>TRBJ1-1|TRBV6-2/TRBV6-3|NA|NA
CASSTTMGYTEAFF
TGTGCCAGCAGCACAACGATGGGTTACACTGAAGCTTTCTTT
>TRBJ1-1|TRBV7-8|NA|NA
CASSLAIEGSRVEAFF
TGTGCCAGCAGCTTAGCGATTGAGGGTTCTAGGGTAGAAGCTTTCTTT
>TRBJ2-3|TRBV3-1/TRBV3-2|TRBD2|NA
CASSQEWRGGLTDTQYF
TGTGCCAGCAGCCAAGAGTGGCGGGGGGGCCTAACAGATACGCAGTATTTT
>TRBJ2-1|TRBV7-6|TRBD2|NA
CASSRRGRLADEQFF
TGTGCCAGCAGCAGAAGGGGCAGACTAGCAGATGAGCAGTTCTTC
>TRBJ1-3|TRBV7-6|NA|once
CASSLAGGAGNTIYF
TGTGCCAGCAGCTTAGCAGGGGGGGCTGGAAACACCATATATTTT
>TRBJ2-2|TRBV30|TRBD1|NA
CALDREHVTNTGELFF
TGTGCCTTAGACAGGGAGCATGTGACTAACACCGGGGAGCTGTTTTTT